This T cell receptor (beta chain) originates from a study of identical twins. This CDR3 contains 14 residues. Germline V gene sequence: CDR1 SGHRS, CDR2 YFSETQ. The germline V and J ends were trimmed by 1 base and 4 bases, with 11 bases remaining between them. A universal primer site was created by template switching, with the cDNA bearing unique molecular identifiers. TCRdb called the 5' RACE reads again in MiXCR, with one record for every CDR3 protein. The sample includes a few hundred thousand distinct CDR3 sequences, approximately 8.7% of them seen just once. This TCR derives from a woman in her 50s in good health. The V and J genes are TRBV5-1 and TRBJ2-5; D is uncertain. The sample was naive T cells sorted from blood. CDR3 amino acids: CASSLSGIGETQYF. CDR3 in DNA: TGCGCCAGCAGCTTGAGTGGTATAGGAGAGACCCAGTACTTC.